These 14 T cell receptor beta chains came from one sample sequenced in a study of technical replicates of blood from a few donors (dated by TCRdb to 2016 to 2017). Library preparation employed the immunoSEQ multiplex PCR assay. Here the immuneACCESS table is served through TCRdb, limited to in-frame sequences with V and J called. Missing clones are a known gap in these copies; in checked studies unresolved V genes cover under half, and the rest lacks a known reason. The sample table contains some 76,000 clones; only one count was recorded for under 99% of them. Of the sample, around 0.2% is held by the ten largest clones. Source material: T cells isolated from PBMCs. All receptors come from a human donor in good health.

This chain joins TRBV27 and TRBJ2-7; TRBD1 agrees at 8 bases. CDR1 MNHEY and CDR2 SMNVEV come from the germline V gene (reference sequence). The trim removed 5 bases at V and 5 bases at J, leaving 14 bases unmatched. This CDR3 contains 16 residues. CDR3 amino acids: CASSPPGQGIRDEQYF. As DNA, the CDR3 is TGTGCCAGCAGTCCGCCTGGACAGGGTATTCGCGACGAGCAGTACTTC.

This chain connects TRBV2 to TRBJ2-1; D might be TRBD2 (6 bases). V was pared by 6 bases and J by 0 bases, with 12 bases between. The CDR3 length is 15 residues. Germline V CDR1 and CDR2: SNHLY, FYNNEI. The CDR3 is CASSVGLYSYNEQFF. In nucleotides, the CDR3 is TGTGCCAGCAGCGTGGGACTGTACTCCTACAATGAGCAGTTCTTC.

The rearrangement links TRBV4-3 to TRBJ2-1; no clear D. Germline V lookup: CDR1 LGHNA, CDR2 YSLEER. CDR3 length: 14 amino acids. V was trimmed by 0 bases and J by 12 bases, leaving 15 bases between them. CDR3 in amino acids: CASSQDLEEPGQFF. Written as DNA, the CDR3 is TGCGCCAGCAGCCAAGACTTGGAAGAACCAGGGCAGTTCTTC.

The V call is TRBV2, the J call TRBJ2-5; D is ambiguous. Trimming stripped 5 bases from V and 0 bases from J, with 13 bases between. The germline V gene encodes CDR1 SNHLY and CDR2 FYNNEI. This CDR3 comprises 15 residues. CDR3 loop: CASSTDGVNQETQYF. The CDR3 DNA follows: TGTGCCAGCAGTACCGACGGAGTAAACCAAGAGACCCAGTACTTC.

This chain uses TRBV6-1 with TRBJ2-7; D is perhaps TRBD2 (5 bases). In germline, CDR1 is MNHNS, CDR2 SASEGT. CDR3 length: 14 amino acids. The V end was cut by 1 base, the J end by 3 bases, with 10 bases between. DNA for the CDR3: TGTGCCAGCAGTGAAGGGACTTTCCTCTACGAGCAGTACTTC. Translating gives CASSEGTFLYEQYF.

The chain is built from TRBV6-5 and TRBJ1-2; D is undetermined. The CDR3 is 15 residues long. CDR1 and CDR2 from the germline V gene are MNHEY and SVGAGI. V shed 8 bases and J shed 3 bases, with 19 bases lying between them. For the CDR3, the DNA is TGTGCCAGCTCCAGAGCCGGGGAAAAGGACTATGGCTACACCTTC. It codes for CASSRAGEKDYGYTF.

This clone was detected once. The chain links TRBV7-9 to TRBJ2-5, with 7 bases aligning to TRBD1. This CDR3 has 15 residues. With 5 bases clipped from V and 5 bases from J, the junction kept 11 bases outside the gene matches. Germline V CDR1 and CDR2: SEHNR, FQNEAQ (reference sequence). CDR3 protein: CASSPRDSKWETQYF. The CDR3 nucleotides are TGTGCCAGCAGCCCCAGGGACAGTAAGTGGGAGACCCAGTACTTC.

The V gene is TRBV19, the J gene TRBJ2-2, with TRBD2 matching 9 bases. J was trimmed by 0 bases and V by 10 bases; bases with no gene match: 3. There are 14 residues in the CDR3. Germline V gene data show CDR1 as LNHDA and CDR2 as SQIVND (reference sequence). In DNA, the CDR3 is TGTGCCACCGTAGCGGGAGCGAACACCGGGGAGCTGTTTTTT. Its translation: CATVAGANTGELFF.

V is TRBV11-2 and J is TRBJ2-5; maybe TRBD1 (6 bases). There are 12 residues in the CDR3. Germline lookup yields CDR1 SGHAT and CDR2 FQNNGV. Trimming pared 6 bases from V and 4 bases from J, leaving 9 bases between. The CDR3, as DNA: TGTGCCAGCAGTAAAGGGGGAGAGACCCAGTACTTC. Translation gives CASSKGGETQYF. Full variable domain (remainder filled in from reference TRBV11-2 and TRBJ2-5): EAGVAQSPRYKIIEKRQSVAFWCNPISGHATLYWYQQILGQGPKLLIQFQNNGVVDDSQLPKDRFSAERLKGVDSTLKIQPAKLEDSAVYLCASSKGGETQYFGPGTRLLVL.

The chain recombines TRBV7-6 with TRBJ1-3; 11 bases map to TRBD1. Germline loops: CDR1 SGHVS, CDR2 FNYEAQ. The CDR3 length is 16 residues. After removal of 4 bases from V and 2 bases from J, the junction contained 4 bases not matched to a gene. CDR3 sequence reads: CASSWGQGGTGNTIYF. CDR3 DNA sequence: TGTGCCAGCAGCTGGGGACAGGGGGGAACTGGAAACACCATATATTTT.

This CDR3 reads CASSLYQGPSGANVLTF. CDR3 in DNA: TGTGCCAGCAGCTTATATCAGGGGCCCTCTGGGGCCAACGTCCTGACTTTC. The chain joins TRBV7-3 to TRBJ2-6, with D possibly matching TRBD1 (6 bases). The CDR3 runs to 17 residues. V was cut by 2 bases and J by 0 bases, with 11 bases left in between. Germline V gene data show CDR1 as SGHTA and CDR2 as FQGTGA. Full variable domain (missing parts from reference TRBV7-3 and TRBJ2-6): GAGVSQTPSNKVTEKGKYVELRCDPISGHTALYWYRQSLGQGPEFLIYFQGTGAADDSGLPNDRFFAVRPEGSVSTLKIQRTERGDSAVYLCASSLYQGPSGANVLTFGAGSRLTVL.

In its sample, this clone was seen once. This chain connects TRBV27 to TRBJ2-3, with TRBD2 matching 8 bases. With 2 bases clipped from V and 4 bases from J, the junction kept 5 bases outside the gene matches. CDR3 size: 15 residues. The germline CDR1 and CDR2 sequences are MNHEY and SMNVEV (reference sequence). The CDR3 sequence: CASSLIAGGADTQYF. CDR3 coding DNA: TGTGCCAGCAGTTTAATTGCGGGAGGAGCAGATACGCAGTATTTT.

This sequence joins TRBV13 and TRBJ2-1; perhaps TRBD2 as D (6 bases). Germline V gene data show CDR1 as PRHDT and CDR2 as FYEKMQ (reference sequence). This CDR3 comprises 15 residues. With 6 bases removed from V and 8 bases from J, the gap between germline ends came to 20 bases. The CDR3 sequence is CASSKVTGWRDEQFF. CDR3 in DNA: TGTGCCAGCAGTAAAGTAACTGGGTGGAGGGATGAGCAGTTCTTC. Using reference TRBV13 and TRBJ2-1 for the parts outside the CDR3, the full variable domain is AAGVIQSPRHLIKEKRETATLKCYPIPRHDTVYWYQQGPGQDPQFLISFYEKMQSDKGSIPDRFSAQQFSDYHSELNMSSLELGDSALYFCASSKVTGWRDEQFFGPGTRLTVL.

The CDR3 nucleotides are TGCGCCAGCAGCCAGGACCCGGGACAGTTGAATGAGCAGTTCTTC. The encoded protein is CASSQDPGQLNEQFF. The chain links TRBV4-1 to TRBJ2-1, with TRBD1 identical over 7 bases. This CDR3 is 15 amino acids long. Germline V CDR1 and CDR2: MGHRA, YSYEKL. After removal of 3 bases from V and 7 bases from J, the junction contained 9 bases not matched to a gene.